The rows below give T cell receptor beta chains drawn from one sample of a study of post-analysis software for immune sequencing data. TCRdb processed the PCR reads anew with MiXCR; each CDR3 protein has one entry. Of over 150,000 distinct CDR3 sequences listed, roughly 30% were seen once; the top ten hold about 1.4%. The material sequenced was blood. The receptor set was obtained from a girl aged 10 to 17 with multiple sclerosis. CDR3s leave out the opening cysteine and the closing phenylalanine or tryptophan.

V gene	J gene	CDR3 protein
TRBV20-1	TRBJ1-1	SSTRKDRMNTEAF
TRBV19	TRBJ1-5	ASSPPPSRNQPQH
TRBV7-9	NA	SSSSPGWGETQY
TRBV25-1	TRBJ1-2	ASIGRGGYT
TRBV6-1	TRBJ2-1	ASRSPFGTGSYNEQF
TRBV5-1	TRBJ2-3	ASSLSQGAPDTQY
TRBV2	TRBJ2-7	ASREAPGGAWDEQY
TRBV28	TRBJ2-1	ASSPGGTSGLHEQF
TRBV29-1	TRBJ2-3	SVAPGTSGTDTQY
TRBV4-1	TRBJ1-1	ASSQGQEEKAF
TRBV7-9	TRBJ1-1	ASSLVRGGPMNTEAF
TRBV9	TRBJ2-5	ASSEPTSGEIEQY
TRBV5-1	TRBJ2-3	ASSLAVGGADTQY
TRBV15	TRBJ2-7	ATSRDVQDEQY
TRBV28	TRBJ2-7	ASRTGSIHEQY
TRBV7-9	TRBJ1-1	ASSAKRPLSGMNTEAF
TRBV20-1	TRBJ1-5	SAIRDTNQPQH
TRBV5-1	TRBJ2-5	ASSPGLAVKLNEQY
TRBV5-1	TRBJ2-1	ASSLEDIQF
TRBV16	TRBJ2-4	ASSHRRGIQY
TRBV5-1	TRBJ1-1	ASSLGTLNTEAF
TRBV7-8	TRBJ1-1	ASSLVGYTEAF
TRBV12-3/TRBV12-4	TRBJ2-7	ASSISYGTYSYEQY
TRBV30	TRBJ2-3	AWSVGPTDTQY
TRBV5-1	TRBJ1-1	ASSLIFFGNVNTEAF
TRBV29-1	NA	SVEGEGPAKYEQY
TRBV5-1	TRBJ2-5	ASSLPRTGIYGQY
TRBV20-1	TRBJ2-7	SARGNRGLYEQY
TRBV3-1	TRBJ2-5	ASSQQKTQY
TRBV29-1	TRBJ2-5	SVRRVQETQY
TRBV5-1	TRBJ2-5	ASSEGLSQETQY
TRBV5-6	TRBJ2-6	ASSYRQFTSSGANVLT
TRBV28	TRBJ1-5	VSRYEPGHQQPQH
TRBV9	TRBJ1-5	ASSVAPGTEQPQH
TRBV6-5	TRBJ2-3	ASTTRDPMADTQY
TRBV20-1	TRBJ1-1	SARAGGANEAF
TRBV11-2	TRBJ2-2	ATGPGGRDTGELF